These T cell receptor beta chains were read from a single sample in a study of T cell changes during pregnancy in multiple sclerosis. Some clones are missing from TCRdb's copy, which holds only in-frame ones; the method was immunoSEQ multiplex PCR. The sample has 45,000 to 50,000 clones; about 91% are singletons. Sequences were derived from peripheral blood, sampled in the third trimester of pregnancy. The source of these receptors is a female donor with multiple sclerosis, enrolled in a pregnancy study. Each CDR3 is given with its conserved first and last residue. D genes are given only for firm matches. The size entry is marked missing in some rows and otherwise reads once, few, many or a size class.

v_call,clone_size,j_call,d_call,cdr3_nt,cdr3_aa
TRBV28,NA,TRBJ1-5,TRBD1,TGTGCCAGCAGTTTACGTAGACAGGGGGCAATTCAGCCCCAGCATTTT,CASSLRRQGAIQPQHF
TRBV9,NA,TRBJ2-1,TRBD2,TGTGCCAGCAGCGTAGAGGCTAGCGGGGGTTACAATGAGCAGTTCTTC,CASSVEASGGYNEQFF
TRBV18,once,TRBJ2-1,TRBD2,TGTGCCAGCTCACCACCAACTAGCGGGCTCGAGCAGTTCTTC,CASSPPTSGLEQFF
TRBV14,NA,TRBJ1-4,NA,TGTGCCAGCAGCCCCAGGTTTGCAACTAATGAAAAACTGTTTTTT,CASSPRFATNEKLFF
TRBV7-2,NA,TRBJ2-1,NA,TGTGCCAGCAGCTCCGGGACTCACGACAATGAGCAGTTCTTC,CASSSGTHDNEQFF
TRBV18,NA,TRBJ2-3,NA,TGTGCCAGCTCACCGACTTTGACAGATACGCAGTATTTT,CASSPTLTDTQYF
TRBV30,NA,TRBJ2-7,NA,TGTGCCTGGAGTGTACTTAGGGGGGGGTACGAGCAGTACTTC,CAWSVLRGGYEQYF
TRBV7-9,NA,TRBJ2-7,TRBD2,TGTGCCAGCAGCTCGTTTTTTGCCCGCGGGGGCGAGCAGTACTTC,CASSSFFARGGEQYF
TRBV9,NA,TRBJ1-5,NA,TGTGCCAGCAGCGTGTCCACAGGCCTTAATCAGCCCCAGCATTTT,CASSVSTGLNQPQHF
TRBV11-3,few,TRBJ2-7,TRBD2,TGTGCCAGCAGCCCCAAACGGGGGGCCTACGAGCAGTACTTC,CASSPKRGAYEQYF
TRBV7-9,NA,TRBJ1-2,NA,TGTGCCAGCAGCCCCGACAGTTTCTATGGCTACACCTTC,CASSPDSFYGYTF
TRBV11-3,NA,TRBJ2-1,TRBD2,TGTGCCAGCAGCCTATCTACCACGGCTAGCGGGACCAATGAGCAGTTCTTC,CASSLSTTASGTNEQFF
TRBV27,NA,TRBJ2-7,NA,TGTGCCAGCAGTTTAGCGGGGTACGACTACGAGCAGTACTTC,CASSLAGYDYEQYF
TRBV7-2,NA,TRBJ1-1,NA,TGTGCCAGCAGTTTCAGGGCCCGAACTGGAGCTTTCTTT,CASSFRARTGAFF
TRBV7-6,NA,TRBJ2-3,TRBD2,TGTGCCAGCACCCTAGGGCTAGCGGGAGGGCCGTCAGATACGCAGTATTTT,CASTLGLAGGPSDTQYF
TRBV7-3,NA,TRBJ2-7,TRBD2,TGTGCCAGCAGCTTCAGCGGACTAGACTACGAGCAGTACTTC,CASSFSGLDYEQYF
TRBV27,NA,TRBJ2-3,TRBD2,TGTGCCAGCAGGCGCCAGGGACTAGCTGCCACAGATACGCAGTATTTT,CASRRQGLAATDTQYF
TRBV7-2,NA,TRBJ1-1,NA,TGTGCCAGCAGCCACGGTGCGGGGGGGAACACTGAAGCTTTCTTT,CASSHGAGGNTEAFF
TRBV2,once,TRBJ1-4,TRBD1,TGTGCCAGCAGAAACAGGGGTATAGCTAATGAAAAACTGTTTTTT,CASRNRGIANEKLFF
TRBV5-4,NA,TRBJ1-2,TRBD1,TGTGCCAGCAGCTTGCCCGGACAGGGGGCATATAATGGCTACACCTTC,CASSLPGQGAYNGYTF
TRBV4-1,NA,TRBJ1-5,NA,TGCGCCAGCAGCCAAGATCGGTTTAGTCATCAGCCCCAGCATTTT,CASSQDRFSHQPQHF
TRBV7-7,NA,TRBJ2-1,NA,TGTGCTAGCAGCTTAAAGCCCCCTGGGAGCGGGGAGGGGGCCTACAATGAGCAGTTCTTC,CASSLKPPGSGEGAYNEQFF
TRBV27,NA,TRBJ1-2,NA,TGTGCCAGCAGTTCACCGGGACAAGGCTACACCTTC,CASSSPGQGYTF
TRBV7-9,NA,TRBJ2-3,NA,TGTGCCAGATCAGACAGCAGGGACACAGATACGCAGTATTTT,CARSDSRDTDTQYF
TRBV27,NA,TRBJ2-7,TRBD1,TGTGCCAGCAGTCACCGGGACAGCCACTACGAGCAGTACTTC,CASSHRDSHYEQYF
TRBV6-5,NA,TRBJ1-4,NA,TGTGCCAGCAGACGGACCGAGGGGGCTAATGAAAAACTGTTTTTT,CASRRTEGANEKLFF
TRBV7-9,NA,TRBJ2-1,TRBD1,TGTGCCAGCAGCCTCACTTCCGCCGGGACAGGGGGCAATGAGCAGTTCTTC,CASSLTSAGTGGNEQFF
TRBV11-3,NA,TRBJ2-2,NA,TGTGCCAGCAGCCCGGGGCGGGGTCCAACCGGGGAGCTGTTTTTT,CASSPGRGPTGELFF
TRBV5-6,NA,TRBJ2-4,NA,TGTGCCAGCAGCCAACTTATATTCGGAGCCAAAAACATTCAGTACTTC,CASSQLIFGAKNIQYF
TRBV29-1,NA,TRBJ2-2,TRBD2,TGCAGCGCTGGGTCCAGCGGGAGGGCCACCGGGGAGCTGTTTTTT,CSAGSSGRATGELFF
TRBV27,NA,TRBJ1-1,NA,TGTGCCAGCAGTTTTGCTGGAGAAAACACTGAAGCTTTCTTT,CASSFAGENTEAFF
TRBV4-3,NA,TRBJ2-5,TRBD2,TGCGCCAGCAGCCAAGATCCGGGACTAGCGGGAGGCCAGATCCAGTACTTC,CASSQDPGLAGGQIQYF
TRBV27,NA,TRBJ2-1,TRBD2,TGTGCCAGCAGTTTATCGAATCGTCGAGCGGGATGGACAAAGGCGGATGAGCAGTTCTTC,CASSLSNRRAGWTKADEQFF
TRBV11-3,NA,TRBJ2-1,NA,TGTGCCAGCAGCTCAGACCCTCTAAGCTCCTACAATGAGCAGTTCTTC,CASSSDPLSSYNEQFF
TRBV5-8,NA,TRBJ1-2,NA,TGTGCCAGCAGCTTGCGGCAGGGATATGGCTACACCTTC,CASSLRQGYGYTF
TRBV5-6,NA,TRBJ2-1,TRBD2,TGTGCCAGCACCGGACGTAGCGGGAGTATTTATGAGCAGTTCTTC,CASTGRSGSIYEQFF
TRBV5-4,NA,TRBJ2-3,NA,TGTGCCAGCAGCTTTCAAGGGGCAGCCACAGATACGCAGTATTTT,CASSFQGAATDTQYF
TRBV14,NA,TRBJ2-1,NA,TGTGCCAGCAGCCAAGCCTACCAAATAAAGCAGTTCTTC,CASSQAYQIKQFF
TRBV19,NA,TRBJ2-2,NA,TGTGCCAGTAGTACCTTGGGGAGTAACACCGGGGAGCTGTTTTTT,CASSTLGSNTGELFF
TRBV5-1,NA,TRBJ2-1,NA,TGCGCCAGCAGCTTGGGGTTCGGGGACTACAATGAGCAGTTCTTC,CASSLGFGDYNEQFF